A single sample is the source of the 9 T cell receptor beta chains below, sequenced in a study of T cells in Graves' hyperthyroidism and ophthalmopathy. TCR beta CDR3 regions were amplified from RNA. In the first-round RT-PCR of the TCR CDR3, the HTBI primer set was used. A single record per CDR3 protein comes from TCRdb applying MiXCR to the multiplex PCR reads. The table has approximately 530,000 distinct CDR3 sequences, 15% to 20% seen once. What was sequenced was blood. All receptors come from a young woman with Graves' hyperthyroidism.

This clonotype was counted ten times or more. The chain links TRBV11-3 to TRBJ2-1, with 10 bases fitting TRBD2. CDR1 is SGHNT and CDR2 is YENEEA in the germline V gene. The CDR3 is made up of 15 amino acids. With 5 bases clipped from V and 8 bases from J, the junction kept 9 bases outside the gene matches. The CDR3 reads CASSGDSGGVYEQFF. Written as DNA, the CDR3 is TGTGCCAGCAGCGGCGACAGCGGGGGGGTCTATGAGCAGTTCTTC.

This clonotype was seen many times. CDR3 amino acids: CSASLMGTVFF. Written as DNA, the CDR3 is TGCAGTGCTAGTTTAATGGGGACAGTTTTCTTC. The chain recombines TRBV20-1 with TRBJ2-1, with TRBD1 matching 7 bases. V gave up 3 bases and J gave up 16 bases; unmatched junction bases: 9. The CDR3 has 11 residues. The germline CDR1 and CDR2 sequences are DFQATT and SNEGSKA (reference sequence).

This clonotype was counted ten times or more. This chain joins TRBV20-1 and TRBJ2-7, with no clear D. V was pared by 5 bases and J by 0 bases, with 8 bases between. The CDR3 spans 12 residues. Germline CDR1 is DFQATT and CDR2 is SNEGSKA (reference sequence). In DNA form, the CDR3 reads TGCAGTGCTCTCCTTAACTCCTACGAGCAGTACTTC. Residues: CSALLNSYEQYF.

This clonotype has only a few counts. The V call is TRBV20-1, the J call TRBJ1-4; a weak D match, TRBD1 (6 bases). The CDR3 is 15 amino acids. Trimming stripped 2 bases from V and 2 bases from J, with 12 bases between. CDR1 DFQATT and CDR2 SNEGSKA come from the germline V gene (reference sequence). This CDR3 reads CSARRGGGTNEKLFF. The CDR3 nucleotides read TGCAGTGCTAGAAGGGGGGGCGGCACTAATGAAAAACTGTTTTTT.

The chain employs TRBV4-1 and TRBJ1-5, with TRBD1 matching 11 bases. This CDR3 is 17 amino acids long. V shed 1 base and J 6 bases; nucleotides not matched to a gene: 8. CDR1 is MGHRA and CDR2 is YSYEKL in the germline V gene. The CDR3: CASSQGGQGAKAQPQHF. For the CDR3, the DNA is TGCGCCAGCAGCCAAGGAGGACAGGGGGCGAAAGCTCAGCCCCAGCATTTT.

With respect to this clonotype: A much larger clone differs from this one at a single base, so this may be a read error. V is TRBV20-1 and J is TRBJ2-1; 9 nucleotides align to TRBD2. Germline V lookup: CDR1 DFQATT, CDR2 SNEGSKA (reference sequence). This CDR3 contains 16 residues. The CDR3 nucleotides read TGCAGTGCCCAACCGGGGAGCGGGGGGCCTCTCAATGGGCAGTTCTTC. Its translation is CSAQPGSGGPLNGQFF.

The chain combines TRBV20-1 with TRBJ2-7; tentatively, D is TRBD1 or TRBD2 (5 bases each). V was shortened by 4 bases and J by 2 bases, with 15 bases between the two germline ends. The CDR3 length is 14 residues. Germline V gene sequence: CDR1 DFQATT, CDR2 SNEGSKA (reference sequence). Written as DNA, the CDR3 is TGCAGTGCTATGGTCTCCGGGGCCCCCTACGAGCAGTACTTC. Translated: CSAMVSGAPYEQYF.

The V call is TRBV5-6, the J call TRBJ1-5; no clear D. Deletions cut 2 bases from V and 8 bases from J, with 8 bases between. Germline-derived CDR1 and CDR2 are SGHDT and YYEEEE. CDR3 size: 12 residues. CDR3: CASSFGSEPQHF. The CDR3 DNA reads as TGTGCCAGCAGCTTCGGGAGTGAGCCCCAGCATTTT.

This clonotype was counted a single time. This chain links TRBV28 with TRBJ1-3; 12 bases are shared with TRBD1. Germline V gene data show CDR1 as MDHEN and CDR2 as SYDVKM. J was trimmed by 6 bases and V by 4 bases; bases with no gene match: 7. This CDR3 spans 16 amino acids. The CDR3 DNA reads TGTGCCAGCAGTTCCTCCGGGACAGGGGGCGAAAACACCATATATTTT. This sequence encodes CASSSSGTGGENTIYF.